These 15 T cell receptor beta chains came from one sample sequenced in a study of blood T cell repertoires in COVID-19 (dated by TCRdb to about 2020). To prepare the library, the immunoSEQ multiplex PCR assay was applied. TCRdb holds this immuneACCESS table with in-frame rearrangements only. Some clones are missing; in checked studies, unresolved V genes explain under half, and the rest has no known cause. The sample table holds 70,000 to 95,000 clones, of which 80% were seen once. Of the sample, around 12% falls within the top ten clones. Sequenced sample: peripheral blood. The receptors here all came from a woman aged 40 to 50 with active or convalescent COVID-19.

V and J are TRBV4-1 and TRBJ2-5; D unclear. The CDR3 runs 13 residues. Trimming stripped 0 bases from V and 1 base from J, with 3 bases between. CDR1 and CDR2 from the germline V gene are MGHRA and YSYEKL. For the CDR3, the DNA is TGCGCCAGCAGCCAAGACAGCCAAGAGACCCAGTACTTC. Translating gives CASSQDSQETQYF.

The gene calls are TRBV11-3 and TRBJ2-1; 14 bases line up with TRBD2. This CDR3 region has 18 residues. Looked up from germline, CDR1 is SGHNT and CDR2 is YENEEA. Trimming removed 5 bases from V and 7 bases from J; junction bases left unmatched: 13. CDR3 in amino acids: CASSRGLAGDKGTNEQFF. The CDR3 bases are TGTGCCAGCAGCCGGGGACTAGCGGGAGACAAGGGGACAAATGAGCAGTTCTTC. The full variable domain, completed using reference TRBV11-3 and TRBJ2-1, is EAGVVQSPRYKIIEKKQPVAFWCNPISGHNTLYWYLQNLGQGPELLIRYENEEAVDDSQLPKDRFSAERLKGVDSTLKIQPAELGDSAVYLCASSRGLAGDKGTNEQFFGPGTRLTVL.

The rearrangement links TRBV5-1 to TRBJ2-2; 9 bases are a match to TRBD1. Germline trimming cut 4 bases from V and 7 bases from J; bases unmatched to any gene: 5. Germline V CDR1 and CDR2: SGHRS, YFSETQ. The CDR3 is 14 residues long. The CDR3 protein is CASSPGQGHGELFF. CDR3 bases: TGCGCCAGCAGCCCCGGACAGGGGCACGGGGAGCTGTTTTTT.

To note about this clone: Other DNA sequences in this sample translate to the same CDR3. The chain links TRBV30 to TRBJ1-1; D may be TRBD1 (5 bases). V was trimmed by 5 bases and J by 2 bases, leaving 15 bases between them. Germline lookup yields CDR1 GTSNPN and CDR2 SVGIG (reference sequence). The CDR3 covers 14 residues. In DNA form, the CDR3 reads TGTGCCTGGCGGGCGGGGGGACTTAACACTGAAGCTTTCTTT. Protein sequence: CAWRAGGLNTEAFF.

This chain links TRBV4-3 with TRBJ2-2, with D possibly matching TRBD2 (6 bases). Germline V CDR1 and CDR2: LGHNA, YSLEER. V lost 5 bases, J lost 5 bases, and 15 bases lay in between. CDR3 length: 15 amino acids. CDR3 in DNA: TGCGCCAGCAGCTCCGAGCGGGCCTATACCGGGGAGCTGTTTTTT. Amino acids: CASSSERAYTGELFF.

This chain uses TRBV6-5 with TRBJ2-7; D might be TRBD2 (6 bases). Germline CDR1 MNHEY, CDR2 SVGAGI. The CDR3 has 15 residues. V lost 10 bases, J lost 3 bases, and 22 bases lay in between. The CDR3 loop reads CATDHGGVLFYEQYF. The CDR3, as DNA: TGTGCCACGGACCACGGAGGGGTCCTCTTCTACGAGCAGTACTTC.

The CDR3 loop is CASSWEGGYNEQFF. The CDR3 region has the DNA TGTGCCAGCAGTTGGGAGGGAGGATACAATGAGCAGTTCTTC. The chain recombines TRBV28 with TRBJ2-1; 7 bases agree with TRBD2. CDR1 and CDR2 from the germline V gene are MDHEN and SYDVKM. With V trimmed by 4 bases and J by 4 bases, 4 bases remained unmatched. This CDR3 is built from 14 residues.

A single count supports this clone. The chain combines TRBV11-3 with TRBJ2-1, with TRBD2 matching over 9 bases. The CDR3 is made up of 16 amino acids. Germline trimming cut 5 bases from V and 8 bases from J; bases unmatched to any gene: 13. CDR1 is SGHNT, CDR2 YENEEA, per germline. CDR3 residues: CASSHGRLAGRDEQFF. Written as DNA, the CDR3 is TGTGCCAGCAGCCACGGGAGGCTAGCGGGAAGGGATGAGCAGTTCTTC.

The V call is TRBV27, the J call TRBJ2-7; a possible D gene is TRBD2 (6 bases). The germline V and J ends were trimmed by 6 bases and 0 bases, with 12 bases remaining between them. CDR1 MNHEY and CDR2 SMNVEV come from the germline V gene (reference sequence). This CDR3 comprises 14 residues. CDR3 loop: CASSGSRNSYEQYF. CDR3 nucleotide sequence: TGTGCCAGCAGCGGGAGTCGAAACTCCTACGAGCAGTACTTC.

This clone appeared once. This chain connects TRBV7-2 to TRBJ2-7, with TRBD1 matching 7 bases. The trim removed 6 bases at V and 3 bases at J, leaving 11 bases unmatched. The CDR3 covers 15 residues. Germline V gene sequence: CDR1 SGHTA, CDR2 FQGNSA. CDR3 in DNA: TGTGCCAGCAGTTACCGGGACAGCCTCGGCTACGAGCAGTACTTC. It encodes CASSYRDSLGYEQYF.

This clone was seen once. The gene calls are TRBV7-9 and TRBJ2-7; 10 bases agree with TRBD1. This CDR3 contains 16 residues. Germline V gives CDR1 SEHNR, CDR2 FQNEAQ (reference sequence). Trimming removed 5 bases from V and 1 base from J; junction bases left unmatched: 8. The CDR3 region is CASSVPRDRGSYEQYF. DNA of the CDR3: TGTGCCAGCAGCGTGCCCCGGGACAGGGGATCCTACGAGCAGTACTTC.

The chain joins TRBV11-3 to TRBJ2-7, with D possibly TRBD1 on 5 matching bases. This CDR3 has 14 residues. The germline CDR1 and CDR2 sequences are SGHNT and YENEEA. The V and J ends lost 2 bases and 2 bases respectively, with 10 bases between them. The CDR3 DNA reads as TGTGCCAGCAGCTTAATTCAGGGCGCCTACGAGCAGTACTTC. Its translation is CASSLIQGAYEQYF. Variable domain in full (rest from reference TRBV11-3 and TRBJ2-7): EAGVVQSPRYKIIEKKQPVAFWCNPISGHNTLYWYLQNLGQGPELLIRYENEEAVDDSQLPKDRFSAERLKGVDSTLKIQPAELGDSAVYLCASSLIQGAYEQYFGPGTRLTVT.

The rearrangement joins TRBV4-1 to TRBJ1-5, with D tentatively TRBD1 (5 bases). Trimming removed 3 bases at V and 4 bases at J, with 10 bases between. The germline V gene encodes CDR1 MGHRA and CDR2 YSYEKL. The CDR3 runs to 14 residues. The CDR3 region is CASSHGGVNQPQHF. DNA for the CDR3: TGCGCCAGCAGCCACGGGGGTGTGAATCAGCCCCAGCATTTT.

The chain has TRBV6-6 and TRBJ1-1; D is undetermined. The CDR3 loop spans 16 amino acids. Germline V lookup: CDR1 MNHNY, CDR2 SVGAGI (reference sequence). V was pared by 0 bases and J by 1 base, with 12 bases between. The CDR3 DNA is TGTGCCAGCAGTTACTCTCGGTTTAGACAGAACACTGAAGCTTTCTTT. It codes for CASSYSRFRQNTEAFF.

In its sample, this clone was seen once. The rearrangement links TRBV2 to TRBJ1-5; 8 bases agree with TRBD1. V was clipped by 3 bases and J by 5 bases; unmatched bases: 6. This CDR3 spans 15 amino acids. Per the germline V gene, CDR1 is SNHLY and CDR2 is FYNNEI. CDR3 amino acids: CASSEGRGPDQPQHF. The DNA for the CDR3 is TGTGCCAGCAGTGAGGGCAGGGGGCCGGATCAGCCCCAGCATTTT.